The sequence of this T cell receptor beta chain was determined in a study of T cells after yellow fever vaccination. TCRdb passed the 5' RACE reads through MiXCR, listing each CDR3 protein once. The sample records roughly 330,000 distinct CDR3 sequences, around 7.3% being singletons. At least ten counts were recorded for this clonotype. J gave up 8 bases and V 6 bases, and 6 bases lay outside the gene matches. This CDR3 has 14 residues. Germline assignment: CDR1 DFQATT and CDR2 SNEGSKA (reference sequence). The chain couples TRBV20-1 to TRBJ2-1; TRBD2 agrees at 14 bases. This clonotype was sampled from a young man who received the YFV17D yellow fever vaccine. The specimen comprised PBMCs, sampled more than 35 days after the first yellow fever vaccination. CDR3 nucleotide sequence: TGCAGTGCAAGACTAGCGGGGGGGCAGGATGAGCAGTTCTTC. Its translation: CSARLAGGQDEQFF.